This section outlines one T cell receptor beta chain sequence together with its context. The data were taken from a study of blood T cell repertoires in COVID-19. The wider study: T cells, B-cell-depleted T cells, or PBMCs provided the cDNA or gDNA that served as material.

This study enrolled people aged about 18 to 90 from around 26 US geographic areas. Method: immunoSEQ multiplex PCR; TCRdb's copy keeps in-frame clones and lacks some. Seen here are approximately 220,000 clones, 80% to 90% observed once, and the top ten hold 2.5% to 3%. Sequenced material: PBMCs or T cells enriched from blood (not recorded which). This TCR was recovered from a young woman with acute COVID-19.

CDR3 nucleotides: TGTGCCAGCAGCCGAGTTGGGACAGGGGCTTTCCAGCAGTACTTC. Its translation: CASSRVGTGAFQQYF. J is TRBJ2-7 and V is TRBV14; 10 nucleotides agree with TRBD1. V gave up 4 bases and J gave up 8 bases; unmatched junction bases: 11. This CDR3 spans 15 amino acids. CDR1 is SGHDN and CDR2 is FVKESK in the germline V gene.